Following are 32 T cell receptor beta chains from one sample sequenced in a study of CD8 T cells in ankylosing spondylitis. TCRdb called the 5' RACE reads again in MiXCR, with one record for every CDR3 protein. The table lists 250,000 or so distinct CDR3 sequences, around 10% of them singletons. The sequenced sample consisted of blood, either unsorted or a sorted T cell fraction (not recorded which). These receptors all come from a male donor with ankylosing spondylitis or in good health (not recorded which).

This clonotype was observed many times. The chain uses TRBV9 and TRBJ1-4; 8 bases fit TRBD1. The germline V gene has CDR1 SGDLS and CDR2 YYNGEE. This CDR3 contains 14 residues. Trimming took 3 bases from V and 5 from J; bases not matched to a gene: 3. The CDR3 sequence is CASSATGVNEKLFF. The CDR3 region has the DNA TGTGCCAGCAGCGCGACAGGGGTAAATGAAAAACTGTTTTTT.

This clonotype was picked up many times. The V gene is TRBV28, the J gene TRBJ2-6; D unresolved. The V gene's germline CDR1 is MDHEN and CDR2 SYDVKM. The CDR3 has 15 residues. V lost 7 bases and J lost 0, with 10 bases in between. The CDR3 here is CASTRRSSGANVLTF. The CDR3 nucleotides are TGTGCCAGCACCCGTCGATCCTCTGGGGCCAACGTCCTGACTTTC.

This clonotype was observed many times. The rearrangement links TRBV10-3 to TRBJ2-5, with D uncertain. Trimming took off 4 bases at V and 1 base at J, with 7 bases between the two ends. CDR1 ENHRY and CDR2 SYGVKD come from the germline V gene. CDR3 length equals 13 residues. CDR3 sequence reads: CAISGSTQETQYF. The CDR3 DNA reads as TGTGCCATCAGTGGCTCCACCCAAGAGACCCAGTACTTC.

The chain combines TRBV5-1 with TRBJ2-7; D is tentatively TRBD1 or TRBD2 (5 bases each). In germline, CDR1 is SGHRS, CDR2 YFSETQ. The CDR3 is made up of 12 amino acids. The V and J ends lost 0 bases and 6 bases respectively, with 7 bases between them. CDR3 bases: TGCGCCAGCAGCTTGGCGGGGCTCGAGCAGTACTTC. It encodes CASSLAGLEQYF. The full variable domain, with the rest looked up from reference TRBV5-1 and TRBJ2-7, is KAGVTQTPRYLIKTRGQQVTLSCSPISGHRSVSWYQQTPGQGLQFLFEYFSETQRNKGNFPGRFSGRQFSNSRSEMNVSTLELGDSALYLCASSLAGLEQYFGPGTRLTVT.

Ten or more counts support this clonotype. V and J are TRBV5-1 and TRBJ2-3, with D unresolved. The V and J ends lost 5 bases and 3 bases respectively, with 13 bases between them. The CDR3 sequence is 14 residues long. Germline CDR1 SGHRS, CDR2 YFSETQ. CDR3 sequence reads: CASRPNSGTDTQYF. CDR3 coding DNA: TGCGCCAGCAGGCCTAATTCGGGTACAGATACGCAGTATTTT.

This clonotype was picked up many times. The chain links TRBV20-1 to TRBJ2-5, with D possibly matching TRBD2 (5 bases). The CDR3 sequence is 12 residues long. V dropped 3 bases and J dropped 3 bases, with 8 bases sitting between them. CDR1 and CDR2 (germline): DFQATT, SNEGSKA (reference sequence). The CDR3 here is CSARPAEETQYF. The CDR3 bases are TGCAGTGCTAGGCCAGCGGAAGAGACCCAGTACTTC.

This chain uses TRBV4-1 with TRBJ1-6; D may be TRBD1 (5 bases). Germline lookup yields CDR1 MGHRA and CDR2 YSYEKL. The CDR3 extends over 17 amino acids. V shed 3 bases and J shed 10 bases, with 22 bases lying between them. The CDR3 DNA reads as TGCGCCAGCAGCCACCGGAGAGGGGAGGGTCCTGGGTCACCCCTCCACTTT. Amino acids: CASSHRRGEGPGSPLHF.

This sequence joins TRBV7-9 and TRBJ2-2; 7 bases align to TRBD2. Unmatched junction bases numbered 8, after V lost 5 bases and J lost 11 bases. Germline lookup yields CDR1 SEHNR and CDR2 FQNEAQ (reference sequence). The CDR3 sequence is 13 residues long. The CDR3 DNA reads TGTGCCAGCAGCGCGGGACTACTGGTAGAGCTGTTTTTT. Translating gives CASSAGLLVELFF.

At least ten counts were recorded for this clonotype. The chain joins TRBV5-1 to TRBJ1-5; D gene uncertain. V dropped 1 base and J dropped 2 bases, with 4 bases sitting between them. The germline V gene encodes CDR1 SGHRS and CDR2 YFSETQ. This CDR3 region has 13 residues. For the CDR3, the DNA is TGCGCCAGCAGCTTGATTGGCAATCAGCCCCAGCATTTT. It yields the protein CASSLIGNQPQHF.

The sample holds a few counts of this clonotype. V is TRBV6-1 and J is TRBJ2-3; the D gene is possibly TRBD2 (6 bases). In germline, CDR1 is MNHNS, CDR2 SASEGT. CDR3 size: 15 residues. Trimming cost V 7 bases and J 0 bases, with 14 bases left between them. The CDR3 coding sequence is TGTGCCAGCACCGCATTTAGCGGAAGCACAGATACGCAGTATTTT. This gives the protein CASTAFSGSTDTQYF.

V and J are TRBV7-9 and TRBJ1-1; no clear D gene. Trimming took off 4 bases at V and 5 bases at J, with 8 bases between the two ends. The CDR3 consists of 12 residues. The germline V gene has CDR1 SEHNR and CDR2 FQNEAQ (reference sequence). In DNA, the CDR3 is TGTGCCAGCAGCTCCTCAGTTACTGAAGCTTTCTTT. This gives the protein CASSSSVTEAFF.

This chain connects TRBV30 to TRBJ2-3; either TRBD1 or TRBD2 may fit D (5 bases each). This CDR3 spans 13 amino acids. Germline V gene data show CDR1 as GTSNPN and CDR2 as SVGIG (reference sequence). Trimming took off 1 base at V and 9 bases at J, with 14 bases between the two ends. The CDR3 DNA is TGTGCCTGGAGTGATCAGCGGTCAGGGACGCAGTATTTT. Translating it yields CAWSDQRSGTQYF.

Many counts were recorded for this clonotype. This chain connects TRBV6-5 to TRBJ1-2; D unresolved. The CDR3 is 14 amino acids. Trimming cost V 6 bases and J 0 bases, with 11 bases left between them. Germline V lookup: CDR1 MNHEY, CDR2 SVGAGI. Here the CDR3 reads CASRAIRANYGYTF. In DNA, the CDR3 is TGTGCCAGCAGAGCGATTCGGGCTAACTATGGCTACACCTTC.

Concerning this clonotype itself: A single base separates this from a much larger clone, so it may be a read error. DNA for the CDR3: TGTGCCAGCAGGGAGATCCCTGGCTACACCTTC. Protein product: CASREIPGYTF. The rearrangement uses TRBV28 and TRBJ1-2, with D hard to call. Germline CDR1 reads MDHEN; CDR2 reads SYDVKM. Trimming shortened V by 6 bases and J by 7 bases, and 9 bases separated the two germline ends. The CDR3 totals 11 residues.

There are many counts of this clonotype. This CDR3 reads CASSLSGTTGELFF. As DNA, the CDR3 is TGTGCCAGCAGCCTCAGCGGGACCACCGGGGAGCTGTTTTTT. This chain uses TRBV9 with TRBJ2-2; 7 bases fit TRBD2. Trimming at V came to 4 bases and at J to 4 bases, leaving 4 bases not matched to a gene. The CDR3 runs 14 residues. The germline gives CDR1 SGDLS, CDR2 YYNGEE.

This clonotype was seen more than once but under ten times. The chain employs TRBV6-5 and TRBJ2-2; no clear D. CDR1 and CDR2 from the germline V gene are MNHEY and SVGAGI. The V end was cut by 2 bases, the J end by 4 bases, with 8 bases between. The CDR3 has 14 residues. The CDR3 protein is CASSYQPSTGELFF. The CDR3 coding sequence is TGTGCCAGCAGTTACCAACCGTCCACCGGGGAGCTGTTTTTT.

This clonotype was recorded once. CDR3 coding DNA: TGTGCCAGCAGGTACGGCAAACTGTTTTTT. Protein sequence: CASRYGKLFF. The V and J genes are TRBV6-5 and TRBJ1-4, with D hard to call. CDR1 MNHEY and CDR2 SVGAGI come from the germline V gene. The CDR3 runs to 10 residues. V was pared by 6 bases and J by 11 bases, with 7 bases between.

This clonotype was counted at least ten times. The chain has TRBV12-3 or TRBV12-4 and TRBJ1-2, with 7 bases matching TRBD1. V lost 4 bases, J lost 8 bases, and 13 bases stayed unmatched. The CDR3 contains 15 residues. CDR3 DNA sequence: TGTGCCAGCAGTTCCGTACTTGTAGGGGGCTGGGGCTACACCTTC. Protein product: CASSSVLVGGWGYTF.

The V and J genes are TRBV10-3 and TRBJ2-1; the match to TRBD2 covers 10 bases. The V gene's germline CDR1 is ENHRY and CDR2 SYGVKD. The CDR3 loop spans 14 amino acids. V lost 8 bases, J lost 8 bases, and 9 bases stayed unmatched. The CDR3 DNA reads TGTGCCATCGGGGGGACTAGCGACGTCGATGAGCAGTTCTTC. It is translated as CAIGGTSDVDEQFF.

Ten or more counts support this clonotype. This rearrangement joins TRBV5-6 to TRBJ2-2, with D uncertain. Trimming shortened V by 1 base and J by 1 base, and 5 bases separated the two germline ends. Germline loops: CDR1 SGHDT, CDR2 YYEEEE. The CDR3 is 14 amino acids. CDR3 amino acids: CASSLLRNTGELFF. The CDR3 region has the DNA TGTGCCAGCAGCTTGTTAAGGAACACCGGGGAGCTGTTTTTT. Drawing the rest from reference TRBV5-6 and TRBJ2-2, the complete variable domain is DAGVTQSPTHLIKTRGQQVTLRCSPKSGHDTVSWYQQALGQGPQFIFQYYEEEERQRGNFPDRFSGHQFPNYSSELNVNALLLGDSALYLCASSLLRNTGELFFGEGSRLTVL.

This clonotype was picked up many times. The J gene is TRBJ2-3, the V gene TRBV5-1; 10 nucleotides agree with TRBD2. Germline trimming cut 4 bases from V and 5 bases from J; bases unmatched to any gene: 16. The CDR3 extends over 18 amino acids. Germline loops: CDR1 SGHRS, CDR2 YFSETQ. CDR3 protein: CASSPRPPAGGFIDTQYF. The DNA of the CDR3 is TGCGCCAGCAGCCCCCGACCTCCAGCGGGGGGGTTTATAGATACGCAGTATTTT. The whole variable domain, remainder taken from reference TRBV5-1 and TRBJ2-3, is KAGVTQTPRYLIKTRGQQVTLSCSPISGHRSVSWYQQTPGQGLQFLFEYFSETQRNKGNFPGRFSGRQFSNSRSEMNVSTLELGDSALYLCASSPRPPAGGFIDTQYFGPGTRLTVL.

This clonotype was counted only a few times. The DNA of the CDR3 is TGTGCCAGCAGTTACTCCCCCACAGGGGCCTACGAGCAGTACTTC. Encoded protein: CASSYSPTGAYEQYF. V is TRBV6-2 or TRBV6-3 and J is TRBJ2-7, with TRBD1 matching over 7 bases. Germline V gives CDR1 MNHEY, CDR2 SVGEGT. The J segment lost 2 bases and the V segment lost 0 bases, leaving 4 bases of the junction unmatched. The CDR3 spans 15 residues.

In this sample, this clonotype turned up a few times. The chain recombines TRBV29-1 with TRBJ2-1; maybe TRBD2 (6 bases). This CDR3 has 12 residues. Germline CDR1 reads SQVTM; CDR2 reads ANQGSEA. V dropped 7 bases and J dropped 7 bases, with 14 bases sitting between them. CDR3 loop: CSDLGGANEQFF. The CDR3 DNA reads TGCAGCGACCTAGGAGGGGCAAATGAGCAGTTCTTC.

The table lists this clonotype with many counts. The V call is TRBV9, the J call TRBJ1-3; the match to TRBD1 covers 9 bases. Germline CDR1 is SGDLS and CDR2 is YYNGEE. The CDR3 is made up of 15 amino acids. Losses at the gene ends were 3 bases for V and 2 bases for J; bases not matched to a gene: 3. DNA of the CDR3: TGTGCCAGCAGCGCGGGACAGGGAACTGGAAACACCATATATTTT. Amino acid sequence: CASSAGQGTGNTIYF.

This clonotype was counted at least ten times. This rearrangement joins TRBV10-3 to TRBJ1-2; weak D call: TRBD1 (5 bases). The germline V gene encodes CDR1 ENHRY and CDR2 SYGVKD. The CDR3 has 12 residues. Trimming removed 2 bases at V and 5 bases at J, with 6 bases between. The DNA of the CDR3 is TGTGCCATCAGTGAGCAGGGTTATGGCTACACCTTC. Translation gives CAISEQGYGYTF.

On this clonotype itself: One end of the junction varies from germline; a read error may be responsible. This chain uses TRBV6-5 with TRBJ2-7; 9 bases are shared with TRBD1. Per the germline V gene, CDR1 is MNHEY and CDR2 is SVGAGI. This CDR3 has 19 residues. The DNA of the CDR3 is TGTGCCAGCAGTTCCTCCTCGGGACAGGGACTTACCCGTTCCTACGGGCAGTACTTC. Protein product: CASSSSSGQGLTRSYGQYF.

This clonotype was seen only a few times. The V and J genes are TRBV5-1 and TRBJ2-6; 8 positions match TRBD1. V was clipped by 3 bases and J by 4 bases; unmatched bases: 12. The CDR3 length is 18 residues. CDR1 and CDR2 (germline): SGHRS, YFSETQ. For the CDR3, the DNA is TGCGCCAGCAGCTCACTTTTTCAGGGGGCACGAGGGGCCAACGTCCTGACTTTC. Protein product: CASSSLFQGARGANVLTF.

V gene TRBV2 combines with J gene TRBJ1-4, with D uncertain. V was clipped by 7 bases and J by 0 bases, with 15 bases between them. Germline-derived CDR1 and CDR2 are SNHLY and FYNNEI. The CDR3 extends over 16 amino acids. The CDR3 sequence: CASILATAATNEKLFF. In nucleotides, the CDR3 is TGTGCCAGCATCCTCGCTACAGCTGCAACTAATGAAAAACTGTTTTTT.

Many counts were recorded for this clonotype. The chain joins TRBV5-5 to TRBJ1-4; no clear D gene. CDR1 and CDR2 from the germline V gene are SGHKS and YYEKEE (reference sequence). The CDR3 extends over 14 amino acids. Trimming took 5 bases from V and 4 from J, leaving 12 bases between them. CDR3 nucleotides: TGTGCCAGCAGAAGCGGACGGCTTAATGAAAAACTGTTTTTT. Encoded protein: CASRSGRLNEKLFF. Full variable domain (remainder filled in from reference TRBV5-5 and TRBJ1-4): DAGVTQSPTHLIKTRGQQVTLRCSPISGHKSVSWYQQVLGQGPQFIFQYYEKEERGRGNFPDRFSARQFPNYSSELNVNALLLGDSALYLCASRSGRLNEKLFFGSGTQLSVL.

As for this clonotype: A read error may be the cause here, since a much bigger clone is one base away. The chain employs TRBV9 and TRBJ2-7; D unclear. The CDR3 extends over 11 amino acids. Looked up from germline, CDR1 is SGDLS and CDR2 is YYNGEE. This CDR3 is CASSEHYAQYF. CDR3 nucleotide sequence: TGTGCCAGCAGCGAGCACTACGCGCAGTACTTC.

The sample holds a few counts of this clonotype. J is TRBJ1-6 and V is TRBV10-1, with 8 nucleotides matching TRBD1. The CDR3 is made up of 15 amino acids. V trimming: 6 bases; J trimming: 5 bases; junction bases outside the gene matches: 6. Germline V gives CDR1 WNHNN, CDR2 SYGVQD (reference sequence). The CDR3, as DNA: TGCGCCAGCAGGGATTCACAGGGGGATAATTCACCCCTCCACTTT. As protein: CASRDSQGDNSPLHF.

This clonotype appeared a few times. The chain is built from TRBV15 and TRBJ1-2; TRBD1 is a possible D gene (6 bases). The length of the CDR3 is 15 residues. CDR1 and CDR2 (germline): LNHNV, YYDKDF (reference sequence). V lost 0 bases, J lost 8 bases, and 16 bases lay in between. The CDR3 sequence is CATSRDRRDTRGYTF. The CDR3 DNA reads TGTGCCACCAGCAGAGATCGTAGGGACACGCGGGGCTACACCTTC.